This T cell receptor (beta chain) was captured by sequencing in a study of shared clonotypes between healthy human individuals. As defined, naive CD8 cells were CD45RO-negative and positively selected for CCR7, with terminally differentiated effector memory CD45RA+ cells excluded. Donation came from healthy HIV-negative adults that had no recent acute infections or vaccinations. Samples underwent the assay at deep level. Assay: immunoSEQ multiplex PCR; the TCRdb copy retains only in-frame clones and omits some. The repertoire consists of hundreds of thousands of clones, with 92% occurring once and the leading ten covering about a quarter. Study findings and constraints: Exclusively blood specimens were collected; tissue repertoires likely differ.

In the case of this clone: What it recognizes is unknown.

This CDR3 contains 15 residues. Germline V gene sequence: CDR1 SQVTM, CDR2 ANQGSEA. V was shortened by 2 bases and J by 5 bases, with 15 bases between the two germline ends. This sequence joins TRBV29-1 and TRBJ2-2; weak D call: TRBD2 (7 bases). This clonotype was obtained from a man aged 30-40 years in good health. Material for sequencing was naive CD8+ T cells sorted from blood. CDR3 DNA sequence: TGCAGCGTTGAACGCGGGGGCTACGAAACCGGGGAGCTGTTTTTT. Amino acids: CSVERGGYETGELFF.